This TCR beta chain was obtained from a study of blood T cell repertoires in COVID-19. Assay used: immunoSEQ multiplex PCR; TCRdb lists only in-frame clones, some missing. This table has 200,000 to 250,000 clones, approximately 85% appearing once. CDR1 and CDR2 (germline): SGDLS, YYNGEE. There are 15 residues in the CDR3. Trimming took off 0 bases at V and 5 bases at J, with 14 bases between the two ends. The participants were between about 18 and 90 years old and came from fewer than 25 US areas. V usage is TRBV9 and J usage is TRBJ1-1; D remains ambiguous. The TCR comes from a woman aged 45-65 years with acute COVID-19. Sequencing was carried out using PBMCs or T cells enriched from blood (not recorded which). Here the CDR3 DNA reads TGTGCCAGCAGCGTAGTAAGTGGCCACGGGACTGAAGCTTTCTTT. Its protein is CASSVVSGHGTEAFF.